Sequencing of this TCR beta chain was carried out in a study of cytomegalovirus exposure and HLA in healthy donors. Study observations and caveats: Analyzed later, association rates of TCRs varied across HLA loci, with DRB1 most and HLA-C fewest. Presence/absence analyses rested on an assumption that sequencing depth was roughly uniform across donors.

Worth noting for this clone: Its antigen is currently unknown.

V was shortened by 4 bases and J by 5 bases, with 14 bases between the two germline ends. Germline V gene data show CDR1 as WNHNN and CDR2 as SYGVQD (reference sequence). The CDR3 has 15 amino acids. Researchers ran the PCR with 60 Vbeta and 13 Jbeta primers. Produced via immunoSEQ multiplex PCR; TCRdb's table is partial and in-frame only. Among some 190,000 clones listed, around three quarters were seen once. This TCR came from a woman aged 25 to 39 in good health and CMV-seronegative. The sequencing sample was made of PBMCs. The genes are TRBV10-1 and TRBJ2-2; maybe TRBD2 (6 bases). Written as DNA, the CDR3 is TGCGCCAGCAGTGGCATATCGGCGGGGACCGGGGAGCTGTTTTTT. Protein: CASSGISAGTGELFF.